Listed below are T cell receptor beta chains from one sample, sequenced in a study of shared clonotypes between healthy human individuals. Assay used: immunoSEQ multiplex PCR; TCRdb lists only in-frame clones, some missing. The sample has about 500,000 clones, over 60% seen once. Sequencing input: PBMCs. The source is a woman in her thirties or forties in good health. Some clones in this sample may be carry-over from other donors' samples. CDR3s include the opening cysteine and the closing phenylalanine or tryptophan. The order of the fields is D gene, V gene, J gene, clone size, CDR3 DNA, CDR3 protein. D genes are given only for firm matches. Clone sizes are given selectively: once, few, many, or a class where the clone is expanded.

-,TRBV29-1,TRBJ2-2,few,TGCAGCGTTGAGGGCAGGGGGACTCCCGGGGAGCTGTTTTTT,CSVEGRGTPGELFF
-,TRBV28,TRBJ1-2,-,TGTGCCAGCAGTTCTGGGCAGGGATACGGCTACACCTTC,CASSSGQGYGYTF
-,TRBV27,TRBJ1-4,-,TGTGCCAGCAGTTTACGTGGGGATGGAAAACTGTTTTTT,CASSLRGDGKLFF
TRBD1,TRBV7-9,TRBJ1-5,-,TGTGCCAGCAGCCCAGGACAGGACCTTAGCAATCAGCCCCAGCATTTT,CASSPGQDLSNQPQHF
-,TRBV27,TRBJ1-5,-,TGTGCCAGCGGATGGGGTAGCAATCAGCCCCAGCATTTT,CASGWGSNQPQHF
-,TRBV10-3,TRBJ2-2,-,TGTGCCATCAGTGGCCCATTAGGGGGGGAGCTGTTTTTT,CAISGPLGGELFF
-,TRBV9,TRBJ2-4,few,TGTGCCAGCAGCCAAGAGATCTTAGCCAAAAACATTCAGTACTTC,CASSQEILAKNIQYF
-,TRBV10-3,TRBJ1-1,few,TGTGCCATCAGTGAGCCAAGTCGGACCTCTGAAGCTTTCTTT,CAISEPSRTSEAFF
-,TRBV28,TRBJ1-1,-,TGTGCCAGCAGTTTAGGGGGGAGTGAAGCTTTCTTT,CASSLGGSEAFF
TRBD2,TRBV7-8,TRBJ2-1,-,TGTGCCAGCAGCGCGACGGGACTAGCCTACAATGAGCAGTTCTTC,CASSATGLAYNEQFF
-,TRBV29-1,TRBJ1-4,-,TGCAGCGCCGAGAGGGGGGGGGATGAAAAACTGTTTTTT,CSAERGGDEKLFF
-,TRBV7-3,TRBJ2-2,-,TGTGCCGACACCACACAACCGGGCACCGGGGAGCTGTTTTTT,CADTTQPGTGELFF
-,TRBV5-4,TRBJ1-2,few,TGTGCCAGCAGCGAAGGCACGGCTAACTATGGCTACACCTTC,CASSEGTANYGYTF
-,TRBV18,TRBJ2-2,-,TGTGCCAGCTCACCAGACAGATACACCGGGGAGCTGTTTTTT,CASSPDRYTGELFF
-,TRBV4-2,TRBJ2-7,-,TGTGCCAGCAGCCAAGAGGGAGCCGGACCATCCTCCTACGAGCAGTACTTC,CASSQEGAGPSSYEQYF